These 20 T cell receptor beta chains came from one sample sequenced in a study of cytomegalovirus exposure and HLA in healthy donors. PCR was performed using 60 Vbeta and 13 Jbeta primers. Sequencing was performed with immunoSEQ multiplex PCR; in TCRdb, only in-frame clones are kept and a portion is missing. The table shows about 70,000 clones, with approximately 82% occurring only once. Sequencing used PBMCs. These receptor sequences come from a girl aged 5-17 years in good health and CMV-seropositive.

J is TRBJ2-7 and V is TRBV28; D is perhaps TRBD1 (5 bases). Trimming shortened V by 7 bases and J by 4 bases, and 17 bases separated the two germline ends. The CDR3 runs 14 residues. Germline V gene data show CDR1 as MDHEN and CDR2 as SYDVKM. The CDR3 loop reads CASNGAETFYEQYF. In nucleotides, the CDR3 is TGTGCCAGCAATGGGGCGGAAACTTTTTACGAGCAGTACTTC.

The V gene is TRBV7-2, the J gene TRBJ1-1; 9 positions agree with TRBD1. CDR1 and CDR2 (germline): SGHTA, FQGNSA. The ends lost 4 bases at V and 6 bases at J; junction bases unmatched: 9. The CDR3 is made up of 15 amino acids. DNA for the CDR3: TGTGCCAGCAGCTCGAGGACAGGGGCTCCGGCTGAAGCTTTCTTT. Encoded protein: CASSSRTGAPAEAFF.

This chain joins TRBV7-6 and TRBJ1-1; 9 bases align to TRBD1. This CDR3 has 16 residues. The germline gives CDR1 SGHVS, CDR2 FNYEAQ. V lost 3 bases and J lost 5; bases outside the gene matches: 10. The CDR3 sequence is CASSFLPQGAETEAFF. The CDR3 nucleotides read TGTGCCAGCAGCTTCTTACCACAGGGGGCTGAAACTGAAGCTTTCTTT.

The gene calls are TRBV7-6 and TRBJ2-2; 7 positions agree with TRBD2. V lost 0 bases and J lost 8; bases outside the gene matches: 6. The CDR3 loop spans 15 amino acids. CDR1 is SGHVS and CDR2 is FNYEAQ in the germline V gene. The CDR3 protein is CASSLAATSYGELFF. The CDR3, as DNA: TGTGCCAGCAGCTTAGCGGCGACTAGCTATGGGGAGCTGTTTTTT.

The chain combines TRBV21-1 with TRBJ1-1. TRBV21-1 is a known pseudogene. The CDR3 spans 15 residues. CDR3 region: CASSPLGAVGTEAFF. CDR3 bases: TGTGCCAGCAGCCCCTTAGGAGCTGTCGGCACTGAAGCTTTCTTT.

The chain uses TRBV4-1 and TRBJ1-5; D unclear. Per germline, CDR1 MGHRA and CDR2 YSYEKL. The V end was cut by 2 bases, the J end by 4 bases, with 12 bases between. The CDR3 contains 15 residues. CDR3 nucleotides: TGCGCCAGCAGCCAAATTACTGACAATAATCAGCCCCAGCATTTT. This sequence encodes CASSQITDNNQPQHF.

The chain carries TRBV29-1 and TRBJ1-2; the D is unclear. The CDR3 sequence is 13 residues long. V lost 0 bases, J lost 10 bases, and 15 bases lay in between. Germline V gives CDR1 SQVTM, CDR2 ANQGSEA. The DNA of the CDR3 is TGCAGCGTTGAAGATTTCAGCGGGAGTACCTACACCTTC. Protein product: CSVEDFSGSTYTF.

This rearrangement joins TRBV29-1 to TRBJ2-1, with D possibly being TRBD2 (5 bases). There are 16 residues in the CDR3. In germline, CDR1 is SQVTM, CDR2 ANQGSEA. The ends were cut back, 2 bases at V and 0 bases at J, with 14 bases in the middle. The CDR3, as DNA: TGCAGCGTTGAAACGCCGGACTGGAGCTCCTACAATGAGCAGTTCTTC. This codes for CSVETPDWSSYNEQFF.

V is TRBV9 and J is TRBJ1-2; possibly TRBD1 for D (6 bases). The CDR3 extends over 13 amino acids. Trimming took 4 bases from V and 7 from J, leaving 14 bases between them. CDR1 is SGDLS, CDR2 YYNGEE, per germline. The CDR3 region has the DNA TGTGCCAGCAGCACACAGGGATTAAGTGGCTACACCTTC. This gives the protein CASSTQGLSGYTF.

As DNA, the CDR3 is TGCAGTGCGGCCGGCACAGATACGCAGTATTTT. Amino acids: CSAAGTDTQYF. This chain joins TRBV20-1 and TRBJ2-3, with D uncertain. Trimming removed 6 bases from V and 1 base from J, with 5 bases in between. Germline lookup yields CDR1 DFQATT and CDR2 SNEGSKA (reference sequence). This CDR3 contains 11 residues.

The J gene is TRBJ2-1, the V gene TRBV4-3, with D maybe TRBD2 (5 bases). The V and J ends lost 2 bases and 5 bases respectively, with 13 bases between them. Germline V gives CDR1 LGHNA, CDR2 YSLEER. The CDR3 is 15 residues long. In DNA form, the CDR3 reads TGCGCCAGCAGCCAACTCGGGCGGGCCGACAATGAGCAGTTCTTC. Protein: CASSQLGRADNEQFF.

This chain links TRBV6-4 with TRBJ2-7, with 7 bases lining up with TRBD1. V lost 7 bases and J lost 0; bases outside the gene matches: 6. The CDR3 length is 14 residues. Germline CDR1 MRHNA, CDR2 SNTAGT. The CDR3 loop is CASNRGHSSYEQYF. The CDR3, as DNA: TGTGCCAGCAACAGGGGCCACTCCTCCTACGAGCAGTACTTC.

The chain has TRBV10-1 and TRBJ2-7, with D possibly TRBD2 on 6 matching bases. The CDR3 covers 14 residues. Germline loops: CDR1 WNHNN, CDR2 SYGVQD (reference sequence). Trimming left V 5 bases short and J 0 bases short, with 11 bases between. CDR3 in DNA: TGCGCCAGCAGTCCACCCGGGAGCTCCTACGAGCAGTACTTC. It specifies CASSPPGSSYEQYF.

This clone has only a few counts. The CDR3 DNA reads as TGCGCCAGCAGCCAAGAACTAGCGGGGGGATACAATGAGCAGTTCTTC. Its translation: CASSQELAGGYNEQFF. This chain connects TRBV4-1 to TRBJ2-1, with 12 bases identical to TRBD2. This CDR3 region has 16 residues. CDR1 MGHRA and CDR2 YSYEKL come from the germline V gene. Trimming at V came to 0 bases and at J to 4 bases, leaving 1 base not matched to a gene.

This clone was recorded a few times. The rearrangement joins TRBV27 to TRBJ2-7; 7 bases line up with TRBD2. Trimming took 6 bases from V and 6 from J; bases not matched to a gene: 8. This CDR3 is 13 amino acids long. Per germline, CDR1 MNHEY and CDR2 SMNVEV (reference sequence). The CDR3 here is CASRHDTGGEQYF. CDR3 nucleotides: TGTGCCAGCAGGCATGACACGGGGGGCGAGCAGTACTTC.

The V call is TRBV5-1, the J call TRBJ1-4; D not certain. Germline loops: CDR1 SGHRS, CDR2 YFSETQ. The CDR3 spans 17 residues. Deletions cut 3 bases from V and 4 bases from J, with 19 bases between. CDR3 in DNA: TGCGCCAGCAGCTACCGAGCGAGCGGGTGGAATAATGAAAAACTGTTTTTT. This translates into CASSYRASGWNNEKLFF. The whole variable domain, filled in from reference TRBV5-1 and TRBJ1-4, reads KAGVTQTPRYLIKTRGQQVTLSCSPISGHRSVSWYQQTPGQGLQFLFEYFSETQRNKGNFPGRFSGRQFSNSRSEMNVSTLELGDSALYLCASSYRASGWNNEKLFFGSGTQLSVL.

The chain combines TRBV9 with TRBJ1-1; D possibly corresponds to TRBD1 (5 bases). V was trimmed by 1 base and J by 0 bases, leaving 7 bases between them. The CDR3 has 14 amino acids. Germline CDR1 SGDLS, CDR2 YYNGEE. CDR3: CASSVSGVNTEAFF. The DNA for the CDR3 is TGTGCCAGCAGCGTATCGGGGGTGAACACTGAAGCTTTCTTT. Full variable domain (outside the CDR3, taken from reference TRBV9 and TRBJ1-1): DSGVTQTPKHLITATGQRVTLRCSPRSGDLSVYWYQQSLDQGLQFLIQYYNGEERAKGNILERFSAQQFPDLHSELNLSSLELGDSALYFCASSVSGVNTEAFFGQGTRLTVV.

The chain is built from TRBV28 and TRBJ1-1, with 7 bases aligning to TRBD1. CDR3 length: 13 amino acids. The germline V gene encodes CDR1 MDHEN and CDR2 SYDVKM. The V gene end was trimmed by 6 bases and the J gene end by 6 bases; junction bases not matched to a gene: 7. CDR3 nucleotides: TGTGCCAGCAGCTCGACAGGGCGGTCTGAAGCTTTCTTT. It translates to CASSSTGRSEAFF.

CDR3 residues: CASSWTGSYEQYF. CDR3 in DNA: TGTGCCAGCAGCTGGACAGGGTCCTACGAGCAGTACTTC. V gene TRBV5-6 combines with J gene TRBJ2-7; 8 bases fit TRBD1. With V trimmed by 3 bases and J by 1 base, 0 bases remained unmatched. The CDR3 spans 13 residues. From germline, CDR1 is SGHDT and CDR2 YYEEEE.

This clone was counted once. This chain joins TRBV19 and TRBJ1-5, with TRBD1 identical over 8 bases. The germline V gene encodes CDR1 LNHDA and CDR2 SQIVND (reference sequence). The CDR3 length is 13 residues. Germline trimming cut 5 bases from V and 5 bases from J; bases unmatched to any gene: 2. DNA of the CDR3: TGTGCCAGTAGTGCGGACAGGGATCAGCCCCAGCATTTT. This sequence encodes CASSADRDQPQHF.